These 27 T cell receptor beta chains were sequenced from one sample in a study of T cell repertoires in cytomegalovirus infection. TCRdb re-derived calls from the reads in MiXCR, one entry per CDR3 protein. The table has roughly 280,000 distinct CDR3 sequences, approximately 9.2% seen once; the top ten hold over 12%. Source material: PBMCs. The receptors stem from a human donor in good health (CMV status not recorded). Some clones in this sample may be carry-over from other donors' samples.

This clonotype was observed at least ten times. The chain recombines TRBV7-6 with TRBJ2-7; TRBD1 aligns across 9 bases. The CDR3 is made up of 13 amino acids. The V segment lost 5 bases and the J segment 2 bases; nucleotides outside the gene matches: 1. Germline V gene lookup returns CDR1 SGHVS and CDR2 FNYEAQ. Here the CDR3 DNA reads TGTGCCAGCAGCACAGGGGGCCCCTACGAGCAGTACTTC. Its protein product is CASSTGGPYEQYF.

This clonotype was seen a few times. The chain has TRBV4-1 and TRBJ2-1; 10 nucleotides align to TRBD2. The CDR3 sequence is 16 residues long. V was pared by 0 bases and J by 15 bases, with 14 bases of the junction left unmatched. CDR1 and CDR2 from the germline V gene are MGHRA and YSYEKL. The CDR3 sequence: CASSQDRTSGIIRPFF. CDR3 nucleotide sequence: TGCGCCAGCAGCCAAGACAGGACTAGCGGAATAATACGGCCGTTCTTC.

This clonotype has a count of ten or more. The rearrangement links TRBV7-8 to TRBJ2-3; D is ambiguous. The V and J ends lost 4 bases and 3 bases respectively, with 11 bases between them. This CDR3 spans 14 amino acids. Germline CDR1 is SGHVS and CDR2 is FQNEAQ. The CDR3 reads CASSSLRGTDTQYF. In DNA form, the CDR3 reads TGTGCCAGCAGCTCCTTGAGAGGTACAGATACGCAGTATTTT.

The rearrangement joins TRBV12-3 or TRBV12-4 to TRBJ2-3; 15 bases line up with TRBD2. This CDR3 is 20 amino acids long. V shed 4 bases, J shed 8 bases, and the junction held 19 bases outside the gene matches. CDR3 protein: CASSYGASSGLAGGLSTQYF. The DNA of the CDR3 is TGTGCCAGCAGTTATGGGGCCTCGTCTGGACTAGCGGGGGGGCTTAGTACGCAGTATTTT.

The chain uses TRBV7-2 and TRBJ2-7; D is perhaps TRBD2 (5 bases). Deletions cut 6 bases from V and 1 base from J, with 16 bases between. This CDR3 region has 15 residues. CDR1 and CDR2 (germline): SGHTA, FQGNSA. CDR3 sequence: CASSYLRGLSYEQYF. DNA of the CDR3: TGTGCCAGCAGTTACCTGCGAGGACTTTCCTACGAGCAGTACTTC.

This clonotype was seen a few times. The chain recombines TRBV7-2 with TRBJ2-5; the match to TRBD2 covers 13 bases. The germline gives CDR1 SGHTA, CDR2 FQGNSA. The CDR3 has 20 residues. The J segment lost 2 bases and the V segment lost 0 bases, leaving 12 bases of the junction unmatched. DNA for the CDR3: TGTGCCAGCAGCTTAGCCGGACTAGCGGGAGTTATGTCCCGACAAGAGACCCAGTACTTC. It specifies CASSLAGLAGVMSRQETQYF.

At least ten counts were recorded for this clonotype. The chain carries TRBV28 and TRBJ2-1, with D possibly being TRBD1 (6 bases). In germline, CDR1 is MDHEN, CDR2 SYDVKM. The CDR3 runs 15 residues. Trimming removed 8 bases from V and 3 bases from J, with 17 bases in between. CDR3 loop: CASVTGVPFYNEQFF. As DNA, the CDR3 is TGTGCCAGCGTGACAGGCGTACCCTTCTACAATGAGCAGTTCTTC.

This clonotype was counted at least ten times. This chain uses TRBV7-8 with TRBJ2-7; 12 bases fit TRBD2. This CDR3 is built from 14 residues. The germline CDR1 and CDR2 sequences are SGHVS and FQNEAQ. V lost 5 bases and J lost 4; bases outside the gene matches: 3. CDR3 sequence reads: CASSALAGGYEQYF. The CDR3 coding sequence is TGTGCCAGCAGCGCCCTAGCGGGAGGGTACGAGCAGTACTTC.

This clonotype has only a few counts. This chain joins TRBV20-1 and TRBJ2-1, with D possibly TRBD2 on 5 matching bases. The CDR3 runs to 15 residues. From germline, CDR1 is DFQATT and CDR2 SNEGSKA (reference sequence). Trimming left V 6 bases short and J 0 bases short, with 15 bases between. The CDR3 is CSARSAVSSYNEQFF. Written as DNA, the CDR3 is TGCAGTGCACGATCAGCGGTGAGCTCCTACAATGAGCAGTTCTTC.

This clonotype was counted a few times. This chain connects TRBV20-1 to TRBJ1-1, with D hard to call. Trimming left V 5 bases short and J 1 base short, with 14 bases between. The CDR3 is 14 residues long. Germline values: CDR1 DFQATT, CDR2 SNEGSKA (reference sequence). This CDR3 reads CSAPGGRRNTEAFF. The CDR3 nucleotides read TGCAGTGCTCCTGGCGGGCGGAGGAACACTGAAGCTTTCTTT.

In this sample, this clonotype turned up many times. The genes are TRBV7-2 and TRBJ2-7; TRBD2 matches 11 bases. CDR1 SGHTA and CDR2 FQGNSA come from the germline V gene. The length of the CDR3 is 15 residues. V shed 4 bases and J 3 bases; nucleotides not matched to a gene: 5. CDR3 sequence (DNA): TGTGCCAGCAGCTGGACAGGGACTAGCGGCTACGAGCAGTACTTC. Protein: CASSWTGTSGYEQYF. The variable domain in full, with the rest retrieved from reference TRBV7-2 and TRBJ2-7, is GAGVSQSPSNKVTEKGKDVELRCDPISGHTALYWYRQSLGQGLEFLIYFQGNSAPDKSGLPSDRFSAERTGGSVSTLTIQRTQQEDSAVYLCASSWTGTSGYEQYFGPGTRLTVT.

This clonotype was counted at least ten times. The V and J genes are TRBV5-6 and TRBJ2-1; TRBD1 matches at 8 bases. Germline CDR1 is SGHDT and CDR2 is YYEEEE. The CDR3 extends over 15 amino acids. J gave up 4 bases and V 4 bases, and 7 bases lay outside the gene matches. The CDR3 protein is CASSEGRDRYNEQFF. In DNA form, the CDR3 reads TGTGCCAGCAGCGAAGGTCGGGACAGGTACAATGAGCAGTTCTTC. Complete variable domain (other parts from reference TRBV5-6 and TRBJ2-1): DAGVTQSPTHLIKTRGQQVTLRCSPKSGHDTVSWYQQALGQGPQFIFQYYEEEERQRGNFPDRFSGHQFPNYSSELNVNALLLGDSALYLCASSEGRDRYNEQFFGPGTRLTVL.

The sample holds many counts of this clonotype. The chain has TRBV11-2 and TRBJ2-5; 7 bases align to TRBD1. The CDR3 length is 15 residues. Germline V gene lookup returns CDR1 SGHAT and CDR2 FQNNGV. After removal of 6 bases from V and 7 bases from J, the junction contained 14 bases not matched to a gene. CDR3 nucleotide sequence: TGTGCCAGCAGTTCTAGTCGCGTCCCAGGGGGGACCCAGTACTTC. Its translation: CASSSSRVPGGTQYF.

This clonotype was detected ten times or more. The rearrangement uses TRBV7-2 and TRBJ1-1; D call uncertain. Germline loops: CDR1 SGHTA, CDR2 FQGNSA. CDR3 length equals 13 residues. With 2 bases removed from V and 6 bases from J, the gap between germline ends came to 10 bases. The CDR3 loop is CASSLSSGSEAFF. CDR3 sequence (DNA): TGTGCCAGCAGCTTATCCTCGGGCTCTGAAGCTTTCTTT.

This clonotype was picked up many times. This rearrangement joins TRBV7-2 to TRBJ2-5; 9 bases match TRBD2. The CDR3 is 15 amino acids. V was clipped by 1 base and J by 10 bases; unmatched bases: 10. Germline lookup yields CDR1 SGHTA and CDR2 FQGNSA. The CDR3 sequence is CASSLESSGGGIQYF. Here the CDR3 DNA reads TGTGCCAGCAGCTTAGAAAGTAGCGGGGGAGGAATCCAGTACTTC.

The table lists this clonotype with many counts. The V gene is TRBV7-2, the J gene TRBJ2-7; maybe TRBD1 (5 bases). CDR3 size: 12 residues. In germline, CDR1 is SGHTA, CDR2 FQGNSA. V lost 4 bases to trimming and J lost 7 bases, with 11 bases between them. Here the CDR3 DNA reads TGTGCCAGCAGCTCTCTTAAGGGGGAGCAGTACTTC. The encoded protein is CASSSLKGEQYF.

This clonotype occurred a few times. The V gene is TRBV20-1, the J gene TRBJ2-2; 11 bases line up with TRBD2. This CDR3 spans 17 amino acids. Germline values: CDR1 DFQATT, CDR2 SNEGSKA (reference sequence). Trimming cost V 0 bases and J 4 bases; bases outside gene matches: 7. The CDR3 sequence: CSARDRVSGGATGELFF. CDR3 bases: TGCAGTGCTAGAGATCGGGTTAGCGGGGGGGCCACCGGGGAGCTGTTTTTT.

Ten or more counts support this clonotype. The chain joins TRBV28 to TRBJ2-3, with TRBD1 identical over 7 bases. The ends lost 3 bases at V and 3 bases at J; junction bases unmatched: 3. This CDR3 has 14 amino acids. The germline V gene has CDR1 MDHEN and CDR2 SYDVKM. The CDR3 protein is CASSLVQGTDTQYF. The CDR3 nucleotides read TGTGCCAGCAGTTTGGTACAGGGGACAGATACGCAGTATTTT.

V usage is TRBV28 and J usage is TRBJ1-5; the D gene is possibly TRBD1 (5 bases). There are 17 residues in the CDR3. In germline, CDR1 is MDHEN, CDR2 SYDVKM. V dropped 3 bases and J dropped 7 bases, with 22 bases sitting between them. The CDR3 spells CASSLGRGLNLRQPQHF. In DNA form, the CDR3 reads TGTGCCAGCAGTTTGGGCCGGGGACTAAATCTTCGGCAGCCCCAGCATTTT.

The chain combines TRBV20-1 with TRBJ1-5, with D possibly being TRBD1 (5 bases). Germline lookup yields CDR1 DFQATT and CDR2 SNEGSKA (reference sequence). V shed 6 bases and J shed 3 bases, with 12 bases lying between them. The CDR3 contains 13 residues. The CDR3 region is CSAYAGDNQPQHF. CDR3 DNA: TGCAGTGCCTACGCGGGGGACAATCAGCCCCAGCATTTT.

The chain is built from TRBV20-1 and TRBJ2-7, with TRBD1 as a possible D gene (6 bases). Germline V gives CDR1 DFQATT, CDR2 SNEGSKA (reference sequence). The CDR3 extends over 14 amino acids. V lost 5 bases and J 4 bases, leaving 18 bases between the germline ends. CDR3 nucleotides: TGCAGTGCTGAGGGGGACCGAGGTACTTACGAGCAGTACTTC. The encoded protein is CSAEGDRGTYEQYF.

This clonotype was observed a handful of times. The chain links TRBV20-1 to TRBJ2-2, with D perhaps TRBD2 (6 bases). Trimming took off 3 bases at V and 4 bases at J, with 15 bases between the two ends. The CDR3 has 15 residues. Germline values: CDR1 DFQATT, CDR2 SNEGSKA (reference sequence). The DNA for the CDR3 is TGCAGTGCTAGTGGAGGGGCCCGGGGCACCGGGGAGCTGTTTTTT. This sequence encodes CSASGGARGTGELFF.

The chain recombines TRBV11-3 with TRBJ2-7, with 8 bases aligning to TRBD1. The CDR3 covers 15 residues. The V gene's germline CDR1 is SGHNT and CDR2 YENEEA. V lost 5 bases to trimming and J lost 0 bases; unmatched junction nucleotides: 6. The CDR3 sequence is CASSATGVSSYEQYF. For the CDR3, the DNA is TGTGCCAGCAGCGCGACAGGGGTGAGCTCCTACGAGCAGTACTTC.

This clonotype came up many times. The chain uses TRBV6-5 and TRBJ2-1; the match to TRBD2 covers 11 bases. The CDR3 is 16 amino acids. J gave up 7 bases and V 2 bases, and 7 bases lay outside the gene matches. Germline CDR1 MNHEY, CDR2 SVGAGI. The CDR3 DNA reads as TGTGCCAGCAGTTACGAAACTAGCGGGAGTGGGAATGAGCAGTTCTTC. Amino acids: CASSYETSGSGNEQFF.

Ten or more counts support this clonotype. The chain has TRBV7-2 and TRBJ1-1; 8 bases are a match to TRBD1. CDR3 length equals 13 residues. V lost 1 base and J lost 10; bases outside the gene matches: 5. Looked up from germline, CDR1 is SGHTA and CDR2 is FQGNSA. The CDR3 DNA follows: TGTGCCAGCAGCTTAGGTCAGGGGGCGCTAGCTTTCTTT. It translates to CASSLGQGALAFF.

This clonotype has a count of ten or more. The genes are TRBV28 and TRBJ2-5, with 11 positions matching TRBD2. From germline, CDR1 is MDHEN and CDR2 SYDVKM. V lost 5 bases and J lost 2; bases outside the gene matches: 4. The CDR3 is made up of 15 amino acids. The CDR3 nucleotides read TGTGCCAGCAGTGTCACTAGCGGGGGACAAGAGACCCAGTACTTC. This codes for CASSVTSGGQETQYF.

This clonotype has ten or more counts. J is TRBJ1-5 and V is TRBV6-1, with D possibly TRBD1 on 5 matching bases. Germline values: CDR1 MNHNS, CDR2 SASEGT. There are 13 residues in the CDR3. The V end lost 11 bases, the J end lost 3 bases, and 14 bases lay between the germline ends. Here the CDR3 reads CAGSEGLNQPQHF. The CDR3 nucleotides read TGTGCCGGCTCGGAGGGACTCAATCAGCCCCAGCATTTT.